These 12 T cell receptor beta chains came from one sample sequenced in a study of T cell repertoires in cytomegalovirus infection. TCRdb re-called the reads through MiXCR, storing one row per CDR3 protein. The repertoire has about 570,000 distinct CDR3 sequences, approximately 40% of them found once; the top ten carry about 48%. These TCRs are of unknown antigen specificity. The sample was cultured PBMCs, taken from culture after CMV antigen stimulation. These receptors all come from a human donor in good health (CMV status not recorded). Some clones in this sample may be carry-over from other donors' samples.

V is TRBV7-9 and J is TRBJ2-7, with a weak D call TRBD2 (5 bases). The CDR3 is 13 amino acids. Trimming removed 5 bases at V and 2 bases at J, with 10 bases between. Germline-derived CDR1 and CDR2 are SEHNR and FQNEAQ (reference sequence). The CDR3 DNA sequence: TGTGCCAGCAGCCCGGGATGGGCCTACGAGCAGTACTTC. Its translation: CASSPGWAYEQYF.

This clonotype showed up just a few times. The chain couples TRBV15 to TRBJ2-3; the match to TRBD1 covers 8 bases. Germline V gene sequence: CDR1 LNHNV, CDR2 YYDKDF (reference sequence). The ends lost 1 base at V and 3 bases at J; junction bases unmatched: 3. The CDR3 totals 15 residues. DNA of the CDR3: TGTGCCACCAGCAGAGTAGGGGACAGGACAGATACGCAGTATTTT. Encoded protein: CATSRVGDRTDTQYF.

To note about this clonotype: Here the CDR3 omits its conserved ending phenylalanine or tryptophan, so a read error is the likely source. V is TRBV9 and J is TRBJ2-5, with TRBD2 matching 11 bases. CDR1 is SGDLS, CDR2 YYNGEE, per germline. This CDR3 region has 16 residues. Trimming took 1 base from V and 2 from J; bases not matched to a gene: 4. The CDR3 is CASSVLAGGPQETQYL. DNA for the CDR3: TGTGCCAGCAGCGTACTAGCGGGAGGACCACAAGAGACCCAGTACTTA.

V usage is TRBV11-2 and J usage is TRBJ2-7; D unclear. V was shortened by 5 bases and J by 6 bases, with 14 bases between the two germline ends. This CDR3 is 13 amino acids long. Germline CDR1 SGHAT, CDR2 FQNNGV. This CDR3 reads CASSPITRVEQYF. The DNA for the CDR3 is TGTGCCAGCAGCCCTATCACACGGGTCGAGCAGTACTTC.

This chain joins TRBV6-8 and TRBJ2-2; D remains unclear. The V gene's germline CDR1 is MNHGY and CDR2 SAAAGT. The CDR3 has 13 residues. V was clipped by 7 bases and J by 2 bases, with 8 bases between them. The CDR3 DNA reads as TGTGCCAGCACCGATGAAAACACCGGGGAGCTGTTTTTT. As protein: CASTDENTGELFF.

This chain links TRBV29-1 with TRBJ2-7, with 7 bases lining up with TRBD1. The germline gives CDR1 SQVTM, CDR2 ANQGSEA. Germline trimming cut 2 bases from V and 1 base from J; bases unmatched to any gene: 5. The CDR3 has 14 residues. In DNA form, the CDR3 reads TGCAGCGTTGAACTACAGGGGAGATCCTACGAGCAGTACTTC. Its protein is CSVELQGRSYEQYF.

The chain has TRBV18 and TRBJ2-1; 12 positions match TRBD1. In germline, CDR1 is KGHSH, CDR2 LQKENI. J gave up 4 bases and V 6 bases, and 19 bases lay outside the gene matches. The CDR3 has 20 amino acids. CDR3 amino acids: CASSPGTGGPAGYSYNEQFF. The CDR3 nucleotides read TGTGCCAGCTCTCCCGGGACAGGGGGCCCAGCGGGATACAGTTACAATGAGCAGTTCTTC.

The CDR3 DNA follows: TGCAGCGTTGTAAGTAACACTGAAGCTTTCTTT. Its protein is CSVVSNTEAFF. V is TRBV29-1 and J is TRBJ1-1, with D uncertain. This CDR3 has 11 amino acids. Trimming took 4 bases from V and 2 from J, leaving 5 bases between them. Germline V CDR1 and CDR2: SQVTM, ANQGSEA.

The chain employs TRBV2 and TRBJ1-3; maybe TRBD1 (6 bases). The ends were cut back, 8 bases at V and 4 bases at J, with 24 bases in the middle. This CDR3 comprises 17 residues. Germline CDR1 SNHLY, CDR2 FYNNEI. CDR3 coding DNA: TGTGCCAGCGGACCTCTCCCGCGGGACATCGTCGGAAACACCATATATTTT. It codes for CASGPLPRDIVGNTIYF.

The chain carries TRBV20-1 and TRBJ2-2; 15 bases fit TRBD2. Losses at the gene ends were 1 base for V and 3 bases for J; bases not matched to a gene: 3. The germline gives CDR1 DFQATT, CDR2 SNEGSKA (reference sequence). The CDR3 runs to 17 residues. CDR3 bases: TGCAGTGCTAGAGGTGGACTAGCGGGAGGGCACACCGGGGAGCTGTTTTTT. Its protein is CSARGGLAGGHTGELFF.

This chain links TRBV30 with TRBJ2-1; 8 nucleotides align to TRBD2. The length of the CDR3 is 13 residues. Germline V gene data show CDR1 as GTSNPN and CDR2 as SVGIG (reference sequence). The CDR3 nucleotides read TGTGTCAAAGGGACTAGGAAGTCTGGTGAGCAGTTCTTC. Translating gives CVKGTRKSGEQFF.

CDR3 DNA sequence: TGTGCCAGCAGCCAGAACCGTTGGGGGTCTCAAGAGACCCAGTACTTC. Encoded protein: CASSQNRWGSQETQYF. V usage is TRBV4-2 and J usage is TRBJ2-5; the D gene could be TRBD1 or TRBD2 (5 bases each). Deletions cut 3 bases from V and 2 bases from J, with 16 bases between. The CDR3 sequence is 16 residues long. Germline V gene sequence: CDR1 LGHNA, CDR2 YNFKEQ.